The 5 T cell receptor beta chains in this list originate from one sample, sequenced in a study of regulatory T cells in long-lasting Graves disease. Construction of the TCR beta libraries employed iRepertoire HTBI primers in conjunction with Arm-PCR of CDR3 regions. A single record per CDR3 protein comes from TCRdb applying MiXCR to the multiplex PCR reads. The sample holds 240,000 or so distinct CDR3 sequences, 20% seen once. Regarding time point: newly diagnosed GD, antithyroid drugs for less than 3 months. From RNA extracted from PBMCs, the TCR library was made. The material sequenced was peripheral blood mononuclear cells (PBMCs), taken at new diagnosis, from a patient treated with antithyroid drugs. These TCRs come from a female donor with Graves disease.

A word on this clonotype: This is likely an artifact of a read error, given a far larger clone one base away. The chain employs TRBV20-1 and TRBJ2-3; 9 nucleotides match TRBD2. The DNA matches TRBJ2-1 better at its end, which makes the J call doubtful. This CDR3 has 16 amino acids. CDR1 and CDR2 (germline): DFQATT, SNEGSKA (reference sequence). CDR3 residues: CGALEILRGGRGEQFF. Written as DNA, the CDR3 is TGCGGTGCTCTAGAGATCCTGCGGGGGGGCCGGGGTGAGCAGTTCTTC.

The chain is built from TRBV11-3 and TRBJ2-1; TRBD2 matches 8 bases. This CDR3 region has 15 residues. The V gene's germline CDR1 is SGHNT and CDR2 YENEEA. V lost 3 bases and J lost 7; bases outside the gene matches: 8. The CDR3 DNA reads as TGTGCCAGCAGCTTCTCTATCCCGGGGGGGAATGAGCAGTTCTTC. Residues: CASSFSIPGGNEQFF.

There are a few counts of this clonotype. The V call is TRBV7-8, the J call TRBJ2-1; TRBD2 agrees at 7 bases. After removal of 5 bases from V and 6 bases from J, the junction contained 13 bases not matched to a gene. CDR1 is SGHVS, CDR2 FQNEAQ, per germline. The CDR3 totals 16 residues. CDR3 DNA: TGTGCCAGCAGCGGGGGGGGAGCAGGAGCGGTCAATGAGCAGTTCTTC. Protein: CASSGGGAGAVNEQFF.

This clonotype was counted many times. V gene TRBV3-1 combines with J gene TRBJ2-7, with TRBD2 identical over 13 bases. The length of the CDR3 is 17 residues. With 0 bases clipped from V and 0 bases from J, the junction kept 2 bases outside the gene matches. CDR1 and CDR2 (germline): LGHDT, YNNKEL (reference sequence). The CDR3 here is CASSQDRTSGSSYEQYF. The DNA for the CDR3 is TGTGCCAGCAGCCAAGATCGGACTAGCGGGAGCTCCTACGAGCAGTACTTC.

This clonotype was recorded at least ten times. This chain uses TRBV6-2 or TRBV6-3 with TRBJ2-1, with D maybe TRBD2 (5 bases). Germline V CDR1 and CDR2: MNHEY, SVGEGT. There are 14 residues in the CDR3. The V gene lost 5 bases and the J gene lost 9 bases, with 17 bases spanning the gap. DNA for the CDR3: TGTGCCAGCAGTCCCGCCGGAGCGGAAAGTGAGCAGTTCTTC. It yields the protein CASSPAGAESEQFF.